A single sample gave rise to the 21 T cell receptor beta chains below, sequenced in a study of T cell clones after liver transplantation. Measured with immunoSEQ multiplex PCR; TCRdb has only the in-frame clones, and not every one. Of over 70,000 clones listed, about 80% are singletons. The material sequenced was CD4+ T cells from blood, taken 12 months after liver transplant. These receptors were taken from a human patient who received a liver transplant. Some T cells may be the graft donor's.

The V and J genes are TRBV30 and TRBJ1-1; 8 bases are shared with TRBD1. Unmatched junction bases numbered 4, after V lost 3 bases and J lost 1 base. CDR1 is GTSNPN and CDR2 is SVGIG in the germline V gene (reference sequence). CDR3 length equals 14 residues. The DNA for the CDR3 is TGTGCCTGGAGGCGGACAGGGAGGAACACTGAAGCTTTCTTT. This codes for CAWRRTGRNTEAFF.

The rearrangement joins TRBV6-4 to TRBJ2-3, with D possibly being TRBD2 (5 bases). CDR1 MRHNA and CDR2 SNTAGT come from the germline V gene. The CDR3 spans 15 residues. The V and J ends lost 4 bases and 5 bases respectively, with 16 bases between them. The CDR3, as DNA: TGTGCCAGCAGTGCCGGAGCGGCCCCACAAGATACGCAGTATTTT. Amino acids: CASSAGAAPQDTQYF.

V and J are TRBV2 and TRBJ2-3, with D perhaps matching TRBD2 (5 bases). Germline V gene lookup returns CDR1 SNHLY and CDR2 FYNNEI. The CDR3 has 15 residues. V was pared by 5 bases and J by 4 bases, with 16 bases between. This CDR3 reads CASSRGRPTADTQYF. CDR3 sequence (DNA): TGTGCCAGCAGTCGGGGTAGACCAACGGCAGATACGCAGTATTTT. Complete variable domain (other parts from reference TRBV2 and TRBJ2-3): EPEVTQTPSHQVTQMGQEVILRCVPISNHLYFYWYRQILGQKVEFLVSFYNNEISEKSEIFDDQFSVERPDGSNFTLKIRSTKLEDSAMYFCASSRGRPTADTQYFGPGTRLTVL.

The rearrangement joins TRBV29-1 to TRBJ2-5; 10 bases agree with TRBD2. CDR1 and CDR2 from the germline V gene are SQVTM and ANQGSEA. This CDR3 spans 14 amino acids. After removal of 6 bases from V and 5 bases from J, the junction contained 9 bases not matched to a gene. CDR3 in amino acids: CSVRTSGGRETQYF. The CDR3 nucleotides are TGCAGCGTCAGGACTAGCGGAGGGAGGGAGACCCAGTACTTC.

The chain uses TRBV6-6 and TRBJ2-1; no clear D. V dropped 6 bases and J dropped 10 bases, with 13 bases sitting between them. The CDR3 consists of 12 residues. Germline V lookup: CDR1 MNHNY, CDR2 SVGAGI (reference sequence). The CDR3 region has the DNA TGTGCCAGCAGCACTTCTAGTGAAGAGCAGTTCTTC. Protein sequence: CASSTSSEEQFF.

V usage is TRBV4-1 and J usage is TRBJ1-2, with TRBD1 matching 10 bases. With 5 bases clipped from V and 3 bases from J, the junction kept 6 bases outside the gene matches. The CDR3 length is 15 residues. Germline V CDR1 and CDR2: MGHRA, YSYEKL. Written as DNA, the CDR3 is TGCGCCAGCAGCGATCGACAGGGGGCCGACTATGGCTACACCTTC. Its protein is CASSDRQGADYGYTF.

This clone was recorded only once. The rearrangement joins TRBV9 to TRBJ2-6; D is ambiguous. Germline CDR1 is SGDLS and CDR2 is YYNGEE. The CDR3 consists of 17 residues. V was pared by 6 bases and J by 0 bases, with 16 bases between. CDR3 nucleotide sequence: TGTGCCAGCACCGACTCCTACCTACCCTCTGGGGCCAACGTCCTGACTTTC. The encoded protein is CASTDSYLPSGANVLTF.

The rearrangement links TRBV28 to TRBJ1-1; D is perhaps TRBD1 (5 bases). V shed 8 bases and J shed 11 bases, with 18 bases lying between them. Germline assignment: CDR1 MDHEN and CDR2 SYDVKM. The CDR3 runs 12 residues. CDR3 protein: CASGGTPNGAFF. The CDR3 nucleotides are TGTGCCAGCGGTGGGACGCCTAATGGCGCTTTCTTT.

The CDR3 coding sequence is TGTGCCAGCAGTTTTTCCCTCGCCCGGGGGGCGGCTAACAATGAGCAGTTCTTC. Its translation is CASSFSLARGAANNEQFF. This chain links TRBV28 with TRBJ2-1; possible D gene TRBD2, 7 bases. This CDR3 is 18 amino acids long. Trimming pared 3 bases from V and 5 bases from J, leaving 23 bases between. CDR1 MDHEN and CDR2 SYDVKM come from the germline V gene.

The rearrangement uses TRBV15 and TRBJ2-1; TRBD2 aligns across 13 bases. Germline V lookup: CDR1 LNHNV, CDR2 YYDKDF (reference sequence). V shed 1 base, J shed 9 bases, and the junction held 3 bases outside the gene matches. This CDR3 is built from 15 residues. The CDR3 loop reads CATSRAGTSGVEQFF. As DNA, the CDR3 is TGTGCCACCAGCAGAGCCGGGACTAGCGGGGTTGAGCAGTTCTTC.

The rearrangement links TRBV28 to TRBJ2-7; 13 nucleotides line up with TRBD2. The CDR3 spans 16 residues. Germline V gene data show CDR1 as MDHEN and CDR2 as SYDVKM. Unmatched junction bases numbered 8, after V lost 5 bases and J lost 4 bases. The CDR3 loop is CASSDPLAGGPYEQYF. CDR3 nucleotide sequence: TGTGCCAGCAGTGACCCACTAGCGGGAGGGCCATACGAGCAGTACTTC.

This clone has only one observation. This chain connects TRBV5-1 to TRBJ2-1; TRBD2 might be the D (7 bases). Per the germline V gene, CDR1 is SGHRS and CDR2 is YFSETQ. The CDR3 is made up of 15 amino acids. V lost 4 bases and J 5 bases, leaving 16 bases between the germline ends. CDR3 sequence: CASSLRKGGNNEQFF. In DNA, the CDR3 is TGCGCCAGCAGCCTTCGGAAGGGGGGGAACAATGAGCAGTTCTTC.

The chain employs TRBV5-1 and TRBJ2-2, with no clear D. Trimming removed 1 base at V and 4 bases at J, with 5 bases between. The CDR3 is made up of 13 amino acids. The germline V gene has CDR1 SGHRS and CDR2 YFSETQ. CDR3 sequence reads: CASSLSGTGELFF. The CDR3 DNA reads as TGCGCCAGCAGCTTGTCAGGCACCGGGGAGCTGTTTTTT.

The V gene is TRBV5-5, the J gene TRBJ1-3; D uncertain. The CDR3 is 13 residues long. CDR1 SGHKS and CDR2 YYEKEE come from the germline V gene (reference sequence). V was shortened by 4 bases and J by 3 bases, with 8 bases between the two germline ends. The CDR3 region is CASSPPSGNTIYF. The CDR3 bases are TGTGCCAGCAGCCCACCTAGTGGAAACACCATATATTTT.

This sequence joins TRBV9 and TRBJ2-1, with 13 bases matching TRBD2. The CDR3 totals 16 residues. Germline CDR1 is SGDLS and CDR2 is YYNGEE. The V and J ends lost 0 bases and 8 bases, in that order; junction bases with no gene match: 5. The CDR3: CASSVGTSGSRYEQFF. CDR3 DNA sequence: TGTGCCAGCAGCGTAGGGACTAGCGGGAGCAGGTATGAGCAGTTCTTC.

The CDR3 region has the DNA TGTGCCAGCAGCTTGGTTGGGGGGAGGGCCGGTCACGGGGAGCTGTTTTTT. This translates into CASSLVGGRAGHGELFF. The chain links TRBV5-4 to TRBJ2-2, with 7 bases that match TRBD2. The CDR3 contains 17 residues. V dropped 0 bases and J dropped 7; count of bases not matched to a gene: 12. The V gene's germline CDR1 is SGHNT and CDR2 YYREEE (reference sequence). Full variable domain (rest looked up from reference TRBV5-4 and TRBJ2-2): ETGVTQSPTHLIKTRGQQVTLRCSSQSGHNTVSWYQQALGQGPQFIFQYYREEENGRGNFPPRFSGLQFPNYSSELNVNALELDDSALYLCASSLVGGRAGHGELFFGEGSRLTVL.

CDR3 region: CASNDRITEAFF. The CDR3 DNA reads TGTGCCAGCAATGACAGGATAACTGAAGCTTTCTTT. The chain recombines TRBV6-1 with TRBJ1-1; D possibly corresponds to TRBD1 (6 bases). The CDR3 has 12 amino acids. Germline CDR1 MNHNS, CDR2 SASEGT. V was clipped by 7 bases and J by 5 bases, with 11 bases between them.

The CDR3: CASSYSRQRPEQYF. CDR3 nucleotide sequence: TGTGCCAGCAGTTACTCGCGGCAGCGGCCCGAGCAGTACTTC. The V and J genes are TRBV6-5 and TRBJ2-7; TRBD2 might be the D (5 bases). Trimming stripped 0 bases from V and 6 bases from J, with 12 bases between. Germline V CDR1 and CDR2: MNHEY, SVGAGI. The CDR3 has 14 residues.

This clone was observed a handful of times. This chain connects TRBV7-2 to TRBJ2-2; tentatively, D is TRBD1 (5 bases). The CDR3 covers 17 residues. The V gene's germline CDR1 is SGHTA and CDR2 FQGNSA. V was trimmed by 0 bases and J by 4 bases, leaving 15 bases between them. The CDR3 region is CASSLAPKQASTGELFF. CDR3 nucleotides: TGTGCCAGCAGCTTAGCGCCGAAACAGGCGTCCACCGGGGAGCTGTTTTTT.

J is TRBJ2-7 and V is TRBV28; 7 bases are shared with TRBD2. This CDR3 is 15 amino acids long. Trimming took 5 bases from V and 5 from J; bases not matched to a gene: 12. Germline V lookup: CDR1 MDHEN, CDR2 SYDVKM. The CDR3 region is CASSRGGARLNEQYF. In nucleotides, the CDR3 is TGTGCCAGCAGTCGCGGGGGAGCCCGTCTTAACGAGCAGTACTTC. Filled out from reference TRBV28 and TRBJ2-7, the complete variable domain reads DVKVTQSSRYLVKRTGEKVFLECVQDMDHENMFWYRQDPGLGLRLIYFSYDVKMKEKGDIPEGYSVSREKKERFSLILESASTNQTSMYLCASSRGGARLNEQYFGPGTRLTVT.

The gene calls are TRBV5-6 and TRBJ2-1; D unresolved. CDR1 SGHDT and CDR2 YYEEEE come from the germline V gene. Trimming removed 2 bases at V and 5 bases at J, with 14 bases between. The CDR3 consists of 15 residues. The CDR3 nucleotides are TGTGCCAGCAGCTTAGAACAGTACCTAAACAATGAGCAGTTCTTC. This codes for CASSLEQYLNNEQFF. The full variable domain, completed using reference TRBV5-6 and TRBJ2-1, is DAGVTQSPTHLIKTRGQQVTLRCSPKSGHDTVSWYQQALGQGPQFIFQYYEEEERQRGNFPDRFSGHQFPNYSSELNVNALLLGDSALYLCASSLEQYLNNEQFFGPGTRLTVL.